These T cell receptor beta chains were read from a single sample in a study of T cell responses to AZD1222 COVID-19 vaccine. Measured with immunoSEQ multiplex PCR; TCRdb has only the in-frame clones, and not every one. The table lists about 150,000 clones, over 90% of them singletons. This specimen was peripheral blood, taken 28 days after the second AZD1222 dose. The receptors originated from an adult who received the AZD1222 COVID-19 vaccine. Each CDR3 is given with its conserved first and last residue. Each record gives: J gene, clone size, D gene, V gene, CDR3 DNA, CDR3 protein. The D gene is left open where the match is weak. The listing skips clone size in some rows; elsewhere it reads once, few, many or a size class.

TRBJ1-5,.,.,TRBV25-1,TGTGCCAGCAGTGCTGCGGGTGTCAGTCAGCCCCAGCATTTT,CASSAAGVSQPQHF
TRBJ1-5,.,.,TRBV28,TGTGCCAGCAGAGGAGGGAATCAGCCCCAGCATTTT,CASRGGNQPQHF
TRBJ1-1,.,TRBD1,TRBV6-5,TGTGCCAGCATCTCAGACAGGGGGCGAACTGAAGCTTTCTTT,CASISDRGRTEAFF
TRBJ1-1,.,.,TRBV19,TGTGCCAGTAGTGCCACACAACTGAACACTGAAGCTTTCTTT,CASSATQLNTEAFF
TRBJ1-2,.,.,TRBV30,TGTGCCTGGAGTGGGGGCCTCTATGGCTACACCTTC,CAWSGGLYGYTF
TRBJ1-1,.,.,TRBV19,TGTGCCAGTAGTATAGACCCCAACACTGAAGCTTTCTTT,CASSIDPNTEAFF
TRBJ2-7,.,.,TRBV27,TGTGCCAGCAGTCGTCGACCGGGACTCCAATACGAGCAGTACTTC,CASSRRPGLQYEQYF
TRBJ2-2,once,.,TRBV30,TGTGCCTGGAGCGTAGGGACTTACAACACCGGGGAGCTGTTTTTT,CAWSVGTYNTGELFF
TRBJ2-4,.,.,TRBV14,TGTGCCAGCAGCCAAGTAGACCCGCCAAACATTCAGTACTTC,CASSQVDPPNIQYF
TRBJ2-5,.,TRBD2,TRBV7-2,TGTGCCAGCAGCTTAGGTTTGAGCGGGGGGGCCAGAGAGACCCAGTACTTC,CASSLGLSGGARETQYF
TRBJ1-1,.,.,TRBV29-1,TGCAGCGTTCACCCCCCCCAATACGCTGAAGCTTTCTTT,CSVHPPQYAEAFF
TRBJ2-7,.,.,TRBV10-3,TGTGCCATCAGTGACCACAAGTCCTACGAGCAGTACTTC,CAISDHKSYEQYF
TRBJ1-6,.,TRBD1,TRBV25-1,TGTGCCAGCAGTACAGGGGCATTGGCCTATAATTCACCCCTCCACTTT,CASSTGALAYNSPLHF
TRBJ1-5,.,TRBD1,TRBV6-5,TGTGCCAGCAGTTACTCGCGCAGGGGGGAGCCCCAGCATTTT,CASSYSRRGEPQHF
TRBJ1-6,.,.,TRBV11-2,TGTGCCAGCAGCTCAGACTCGGGGCAGGGAGATTCACCCCTCCACTTT,CASSSDSGQGDSPLHF
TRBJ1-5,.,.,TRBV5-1,TGCGCCAGCAGCTTGGAAAGCGGTAGCAATCAGCCCCAGCATTTT,CASSLESGSNQPQHF